At least ten counts were recorded for the clone carrying this T cell receptor (beta chain). Its antigen is unknown. CDR3 length: 15 amino acids. Trimming at V came to 3 bases and at J to 6 bases, leaving 1 base not matched to a gene. Germline assignment: CDR1 MNHNS and CDR2 SASEGT. The sample originates from a study of T cells in Graves' hyperthyroidism and ophthalmopathy. Amplification of TCR beta CDR3 regions used RNA as the template. First-round RT-PCR targeting the TCR CDR3 was performed with the HTBI primer set. Using its own MiXCR run on the multiplex PCR reads, TCRdb lists one record per CDR3 protein. Among a few hundred thousand distinct CDR3 sequences listed, 15% to 19% were seen once. Findings and caveats of the study: Most thyroid clonotypes with frequency above 0.001 were detected in blood.

Sample: blood. V usage is TRBV6-1 and J usage is TRBJ2-1, with 14 bases lining up with TRBD2. This clonotype originated in a woman between 18 and 29 years old with Graves' hyperthyroidism that later progressed to Graves' ophthalmopathy. CDR3 nucleotide sequence: TGTGCCAGCAGTGAGGGGACTAGCGGGAGCAATGAGCAGTTCTTC. It encodes CASSEGTSGSNEQFF.